The TCR beta chain under discussion was sequenced for a study of Ad26.COV2.S vaccination and SARS-CoV-2 variants. Clones were read by immunoSEQ multiplex PCR, and TCRdb kept only the in-frame ones, dropping some. The table shows tens of thousands of clones, with approximately 81% occurring only once. This clone has a single count. The antigen remains unidentified. General study results and limits: Vaccinated and placebo-treated recipients had similar non-spike TCR breadth. Substantial breadth in spike-specific CD8+ and CD4+ T cell responses was reportedly seen after vaccination. Vaccine recipients showed a spike-specific TCR breadth that was higher than in placebo recipients.

The sample in question was peripheral blood, obtained after recovery from COVID-19. This clonotype was sampled from a human donor who had recovered from COVID-19.

The CDR3 region has the DNA TGCGCCAGCAGCCAAGAGTCCGGGGCCTACGAGCAGTACTTC. This gives the protein CASSQESGAYEQYF. This chain connects TRBV4-1 to TRBJ2-7, with D possibly TRBD2 on 5 matching bases. CDR1 MGHRA and CDR2 YSYEKL come from the germline V gene. Trimming cost V 0 bases and J 2 bases, with 8 bases left between them. This CDR3 comprises 14 residues.